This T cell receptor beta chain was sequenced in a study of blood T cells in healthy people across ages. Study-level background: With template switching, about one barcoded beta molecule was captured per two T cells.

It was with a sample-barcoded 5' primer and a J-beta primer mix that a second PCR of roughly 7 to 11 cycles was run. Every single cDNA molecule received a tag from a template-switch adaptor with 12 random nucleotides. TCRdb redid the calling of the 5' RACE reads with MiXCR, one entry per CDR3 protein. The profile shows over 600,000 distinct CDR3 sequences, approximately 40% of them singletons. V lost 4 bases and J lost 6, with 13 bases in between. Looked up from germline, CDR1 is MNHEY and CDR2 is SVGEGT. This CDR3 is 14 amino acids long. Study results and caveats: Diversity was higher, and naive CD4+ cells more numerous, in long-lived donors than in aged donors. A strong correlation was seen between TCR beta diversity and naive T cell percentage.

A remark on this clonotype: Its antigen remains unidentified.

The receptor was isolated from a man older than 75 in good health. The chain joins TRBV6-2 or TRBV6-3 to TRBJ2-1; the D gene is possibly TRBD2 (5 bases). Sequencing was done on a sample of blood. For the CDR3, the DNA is TGTGCCAGCAGTTCTTGGGAGCGGCGCAATGAGCAGTTCTTC. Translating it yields CASSSWERRNEQFF.